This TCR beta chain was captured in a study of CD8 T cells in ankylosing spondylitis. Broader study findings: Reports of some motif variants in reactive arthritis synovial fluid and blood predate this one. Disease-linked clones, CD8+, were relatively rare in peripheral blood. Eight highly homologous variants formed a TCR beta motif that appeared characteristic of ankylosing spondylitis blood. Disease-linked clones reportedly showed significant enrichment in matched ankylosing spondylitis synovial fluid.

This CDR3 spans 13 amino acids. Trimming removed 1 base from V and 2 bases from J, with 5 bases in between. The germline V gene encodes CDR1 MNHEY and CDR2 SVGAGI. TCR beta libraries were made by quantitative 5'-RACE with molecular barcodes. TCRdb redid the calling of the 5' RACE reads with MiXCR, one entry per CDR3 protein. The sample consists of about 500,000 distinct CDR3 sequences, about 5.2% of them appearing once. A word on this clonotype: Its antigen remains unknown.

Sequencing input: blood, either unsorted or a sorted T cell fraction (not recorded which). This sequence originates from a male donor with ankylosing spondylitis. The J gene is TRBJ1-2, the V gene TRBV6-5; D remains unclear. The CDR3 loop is CASSYYINYGYTF. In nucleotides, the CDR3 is TGTGCCAGCAGTTACTATATAAACTATGGCTACACCTTC.